This TCR beta chain was identified during a study of T-cell reconstitution after alpha-beta-depleted transplantation in children. This clonotype was seen only a few times. Its antigen remains unknown. Study-wide points: Expanded clones from the graft, numbering several hundred, reportedly supplied alpha-beta T cells about two months after transplant. Elevated TCRbeta diversity at day 60 was traced, in some patients, to surviving recipient T cells and thymic progenitors. T-cell counts and diversity were attributed mostly to newly produced T cells one year after transplant.

Per the germline V gene, CDR1 is SSHAT and CDR2 is FNYEAQ (reference sequence). This CDR3 has 15 amino acids. Trimming removed 1 base from V and 5 bases from J, with 12 bases in between. TCRbeta library construction was performed incorporating unique molecular identifiers. One entry per CDR3 protein, called by TCRdb with MiXCR from the PCR reads. Among 750,000 to 950,000 distinct CDR3 sequences listed, 15% to 20% were seen once. The material sequenced was PBMCs, mostly from graft donor cells, taken 360 days after TCRalphabeta/CD19-depleted stem cell transplant. The chain couples TRBV7-7 to TRBJ2-1; D is unclear. This TCR came from a male patient aged 5 to 17 who had a stem cell transplant for acute lymphoblastic leukemia, so the T cells may come from the graft donor. The CDR3 here is CASSLVPSRHNEQFF. The DNA of the CDR3 is TGTGCCAGCAGCTTAGTCCCATCAAGACACAATGAGCAGTTCTTC.